A single sample gave rise to the 17 T cell receptor beta chains below, sequenced in a study of Ad26.COV2.S vaccination and SARS-CoV-2 variants. Treatment denoted: around 19 received Ad26.COV2.S at low or high dose, single or two shots; about 5 received placebo; per-sample allocation not given. Specimen acquisition occurred on day 63 following the initial vaccine or placebo injection. Assay used: immunoSEQ multiplex PCR; TCRdb lists only in-frame clones, some missing. There are roughly 500,000 clones in the sample; approximately 88% occur only once, and around 13% lies in the top ten. Specimen: peripheral blood, collected in a trial of Ad26.COV2.S vaccine versus placebo. The source of these receptors is a person between 18 and 65 years old who received the Ad26.COV2.S COVID-19 vaccine or a placebo.

The genes are TRBV3-1 (or the pseudogene TRBV3-2) and TRBJ2-7, with 13 bases fitting TRBD2. The germline V gene has CDR1 LGHDT and CDR2 YNNKEL (reference sequence). V was clipped by 1 base and J by 4 bases; unmatched bases: 4. The CDR3 has 16 residues. CDR3 in DNA: TGTGCCAGCAGCCAAGGGCCGGGACTAGCGGGGTACGAGCAGTACTTC. This gives the protein CASSQGPGLAGYEQYF.

The V and J genes are TRBV9 and TRBJ2-6; no definite D call. The germline CDR1 and CDR2 sequences are SGDLS and YYNGEE. The V end lost 0 bases, the J end lost 2 bases, and 6 bases lay between the germline ends. CDR3 length: 15 residues. CDR3 sequence: CASSVGWTGANVLTF. The CDR3 region has the DNA TGTGCCAGCAGCGTAGGGTGGACTGGGGCCAACGTCCTGACTTTC.

This clone was found once. CDR3 DNA: TGTGCCAGCAGCCCGGGCGGGGGATATGCTGAAGCTTTCTTT. It translates to CASSPGGGYAEAFF. V and J are TRBV6-2 or TRBV6-3 and TRBJ1-1, with D maybe TRBD1 (5 bases). Germline CDR1 MNHEY, CDR2 SVGEGT. This CDR3 region has 14 residues. V was clipped by 6 bases and J by 6 bases, with 17 bases between them.

The chain has TRBV4-3 and TRBJ2-7; the match to TRBD2 covers 7 bases. The CDR3 runs 14 residues. In germline, CDR1 is LGHNA, CDR2 YSLEER. Trimming took 1 base from V and 5 from J; bases not matched to a gene: 5. CDR3 protein: CASSQAAGANEQYF. In DNA form, the CDR3 reads TGCGCCAGCAGCCAAGCCGCGGGAGCCAACGAGCAGTACTTC.

The V gene is TRBV7-3, the J gene TRBJ2-2; D gene ambiguous. The V gene's germline CDR1 is SGHTA and CDR2 FQGTGA. The ends were cut back, 10 bases at V and 5 bases at J, with 11 bases in the middle. This CDR3 has 12 amino acids. CDR3 sequence reads: CATGWATGELFF. The CDR3 bases are TGTGCCACCGGGTGGGCGACCGGGGAGCTGTTTTTT.

The chain joins TRBV7-8 to TRBJ1-5; 7 positions match TRBD1. Germline CDR1 and CDR2: SGHVS and FQNEAQ. This CDR3 is built from 16 residues. V dropped 7 bases and J dropped 2; count of bases not matched to a gene: 11. For the CDR3, the DNA is TGTGCCAGCAAACTACAGGGGCCTGGTCGCAATCAGCCCCAGCATTTT. It codes for CASKLQGPGRNQPQHF.

This CDR3 is CASSTGPGQRSAYEQYF. The DNA for the CDR3 is TGTGCCAGCAGCACTGGTCCGGGACAAAGGTCCGCCTACGAGCAGTACTTC. This chain links TRBV7-8 with TRBJ2-7; tentatively, D is TRBD1 (6 bases). Between the trimmed V and J ends, which lost 5 bases and 2 bases, there was a span of 22 bases. Germline assignment: CDR1 SGHVS and CDR2 FQNEAQ. The CDR3 loop spans 17 amino acids.

This rearrangement joins TRBV27 to TRBJ2-7; 7 nucleotides line up with TRBD2. Germline loops: CDR1 MNHEY, CDR2 SMNVEV (reference sequence). The CDR3 covers 16 residues. Trimming cost V 6 bases and J 6 bases; bases outside gene matches: 17. CDR3 in DNA: TGTGCCAGCAGCCTTACACCGGGACTAACGGCGATCGAGCAGTACTTC. This codes for CASSLTPGLTAIEQYF.

This clone was seen only a few times. This chain connects TRBV4-2 to TRBJ2-6, with a possible D match to TRBD1 (6 bases). Looked up from germline, CDR1 is LGHNA and CDR2 is YNFKEQ. Trimming stripped 1 base from V and 0 bases from J, with 10 bases between. The CDR3 runs to 17 residues. CDR3 protein: CASSQGTGSSGANVLTF. The CDR3 nucleotides are TGTGCCAGCAGCCAAGGCACAGGGAGCTCTGGGGCCAACGTCCTGACTTTC.

This rearrangement joins TRBV28 to TRBJ1-1; D may be TRBD1 (5 bases). Germline values: CDR1 MDHEN, CDR2 SYDVKM. This CDR3 comprises 16 residues. Trimming left V 2 bases short and J 5 bases short, with 18 bases between. CDR3 loop: CASSLLRQTIRTEAFF. CDR3 nucleotides: TGTGCCAGCAGTTTACTACGACAGACAATTAGGACTGAAGCTTTCTTT.

This clone was observed once. This chain connects TRBV7-6 to TRBJ1-2, with D possibly matching TRBD1 (5 bases). V was shortened by 4 bases and J by 7 bases, with 7 bases between the two germline ends. CDR1 SGHVS and CDR2 FNYEAQ come from the germline V gene. The length of the CDR3 is 11 residues. CDR3 amino acids: CASSSGFGYTF. CDR3 coding DNA: TGTGCCAGCAGCTCAGGGTTTGGCTACACCTTC.

This clone has only one observation. This chain uses TRBV13 with TRBJ1-3, with D perhaps TRBD1 (5 bases). V lost 6 bases and J 2 bases, leaving 8 bases between the germline ends. Germline-derived CDR1 and CDR2 are PRHDT and FYEKMQ (reference sequence). This CDR3 has 13 residues. CDR3 residues: CASRQVAGNTIYF. The CDR3, as DNA: TGTGCCAGCAGACAGGTTGCTGGAAACACCATATATTTT. The full variable domain, completed using reference TRBV13 and TRBJ1-3, is AAGVIQSPRHLIKEKRETATLKCYPIPRHDTVYWYQQGPGQDPQFLISFYEKMQSDKGSIPDRFSAQQFSDYHSELNMSSLELGDSALYFCASRQVAGNTIYFGEGSWLTVV.

The chain couples TRBV9 to TRBJ2-2, with a weak D call TRBD2 (6 bases). The germline V gene has CDR1 SGDLS and CDR2 YYNGEE. The V gene lost 5 bases and the J gene lost 6 bases, with 11 bases spanning the gap. CDR3 length equals 13 residues. CDR3 nucleotides: TGTGCCAGCAGTGAGGGGAGGCCCGGGGAGCTGTTTTTT. This sequence encodes CASSEGRPGELFF.

The rearrangement uses TRBV7-9 and TRBJ2-7, with TRBD1 as a possible D gene (5 bases). V was shortened by 5 bases and J by 5 bases, with 10 bases between the two germline ends. Germline assignment: CDR1 SEHNR and CDR2 FQNEAQ (reference sequence). The CDR3 sequence is 12 residues long. This chain's CDR3 is CASSLEGDEQYF. CDR3 coding DNA: TGTGCCAGCAGCCTCGAAGGGGACGAGCAGTACTTC.

The chain recombines TRBV19 with TRBJ1-5, with D possibly TRBD1 on 5 matching bases. CDR3 length: 16 amino acids. Germline CDR1 and CDR2: LNHDA and SQIVND (reference sequence). The ends were cut back, 1 base at V and 0 bases at J, with 10 bases in the middle. The CDR3 is CASSIVGTYSNQPQHF. The CDR3 DNA sequence: TGTGCCAGTAGTATAGTTGGGACCTATAGCAATCAGCCCCAGCATTTT.

This chain joins TRBV6-2 or TRBV6-3 and TRBJ2-2, with TRBD2 identical over 7 bases. The CDR3 runs 17 residues. V dropped 0 bases and J dropped 2; count of bases not matched to a gene: 6. The V gene's germline CDR1 is MNHEY and CDR2 SVGEGT. The CDR3 region has the DNA TGTGCCAGCAGTTACTCGAGGGAGGGGCTCAACACCGGGGAGCTGTTTTTT. As protein: CASSYSREGLNTGELFF.

This clone has more than one count but fewer than ten. V gene TRBV5-1 combines with J gene TRBJ1-3, with 8 positions matching TRBD1. The germline CDR1 and CDR2 sequences are SGHRS and YFSETQ. The CDR3 runs to 17 residues. Trimming at V came to 0 bases and at J to 0 bases, leaving 5 bases not matched to a gene. This CDR3 is CASSLGTGSVSGNTIYF. The CDR3 DNA reads TGCGCCAGCAGCTTGGGGACAGGGTCCGTCTCTGGAAACACCATATATTTT.